This TCR beta chain comes out of a study of blood T cell repertoires in COVID-19. Study information: From the United States, Italy and Spain came samples of acute and convalescent COVID-19. T cells, B-cell-depleted T cells, or PBMCs supplied cDNA or gDNA.

Profiled with immunoSEQ multiplex PCR; TCRdb holds only in-frame clones, not every one. Of 45,000 to 55,000 clones in the sample, around 84% were seen once. The CDR3 is 15 residues long. CDR1 is KGHSH and CDR2 is LQKENI in the germline V gene. Trimming at V came to 2 bases and at J to 5 bases, leaving 6 bases not matched to a gene. This receptor was identified in a middle-aged man with acute or convalescent COVID-19. The chain is built from TRBV18 and TRBJ2-4; 7 bases line up with TRBD2. Sequenced material: peripheral blood. For the CDR3, the DNA is TGTGCCAGCTCACCAGGTAGTCTAGCGGAAAACATTCAGTACTTC. This translates into CASSPGSLAENIQYF.